The 25 T cell receptor beta chains below were found in one sample sequenced in a study of blood T cell repertoires in COVID-19. The repertoire was sequenced with immunoSEQ multiplex PCR; TCRdb's copy has only in-frame clones and lacks some. The sample lists some 200,000 clones; about 81% were seen once. The material sequenced was peripheral blood. These receptors all come from a young man with active or convalescent COVID-19.

The V and J genes are TRBV27 and TRBJ1-5; D is possibly TRBD1 (5 bases). V lost 9 bases and J 1 base, leaving 10 bases between the germline ends. Germline V lookup: CDR1 MNHEY, CDR2 SMNVEV (reference sequence). This CDR3 region has 13 residues. CDR3 region: CASRGLSNQPQHF. For the CDR3, the DNA is TGTGCCAGTAGGGGATTAAGCAATCAGCCCCAGCATTTT.

This sequence joins TRBV14 and TRBJ1-4, with 9 bases matching TRBD1. Losses at the gene ends were 3 bases for V and 7 bases for J; bases not matched to a gene: 6. CDR3 length: 15 amino acids. Germline CDR1 is SGHDN and CDR2 is FVKESK. The CDR3: CASSHRDRVTEKLFF. In DNA form, the CDR3 reads TGTGCCAGCAGCCACCGGGACAGGGTGACTGAAAAACTGTTTTTT. Supplemented by reference TRBV14 and TRBJ1-4, the full variable domain reads EAGVTQFPSHSVIEKGQTVTLRCDPISGHDNLYWYRRVMGKEIKFLLHFVKESKQDESGMPNNRFLAERTGGTYSTLKVQPAELEDSGVYFCASSHRDRVTEKLFFGSGTQLSVL.

The genes are TRBV2 and TRBJ2-6; 9 bases are shared with TRBD2. Germline V CDR1 and CDR2: SNHLY, FYNNEI. This CDR3 has 17 residues. The junction had 6 bases not matched to a gene; V was cut back by 6 bases and J by 0 bases. The CDR3 reads CASSLAGRGSGANVLTF. The CDR3 DNA reads TGTGCCAGCAGCCTAGCGGGGAGAGGCTCTGGGGCCAACGTCCTGACTTTC.

The chain couples TRBV6-5 to TRBJ2-3; TRBD1 might be the D (6 bases). The CDR3 sequence is 14 residues long. Trimming shortened V by 6 bases and J by 0 bases, and 10 bases separated the two germline ends. The germline CDR1 and CDR2 sequences are MNHEY and SVGAGI. The CDR3, as DNA: TGTGCCAGCAGCCCGGGACAAAGCACAGATACGCAGTATTTT. It is translated as CASSPGQSTDTQYF.

The V and J genes are TRBV3-1 (or the pseudogene TRBV3-2) and TRBJ2-5; D may be TRBD1 (7 bases). V shed 4 bases and J shed 4 bases, with 10 bases lying between them. CDR3 length: 13 residues. CDR1 and CDR2 from the germline V gene are LGHDT and YNNKEL (reference sequence). The CDR3 loop reads CASSPGGRETQYF. The CDR3 nucleotides read TGTGCCAGCAGCCCAGGGGGGAGAGAGACCCAGTACTTC.

This clone was counted once. This chain connects TRBV4-1 to TRBJ1-1; TRBD1 matches 7 bases. The CDR3 runs to 16 residues. V lost 6 bases and J lost 3; bases outside the gene matches: 13. Germline V gene sequence: CDR1 MGHRA, CDR2 YSYEKL. CDR3 coding DNA: TGCGCCAGCAGACTTTATACAGGGGTAGCAGACACTGAAGCTTTCTTT. Translation gives CASRLYTGVADTEAFF.

This sequence joins TRBV5-1 and TRBJ1-2, with a possible D match to TRBD1 (6 bases). The V and J ends lost 9 bases and 0 bases respectively, with 18 bases between them. The CDR3 is 15 residues long. The V gene's germline CDR1 is SGHRS and CDR2 YFSETQ. Here the CDR3 reads CATRSGVQSNYGYTF. CDR3 bases: TGCGCCACCAGATCAGGGGTTCAATCTAACTATGGCTACACCTTC.

This chain connects TRBV7-2 to TRBJ1-5, with TRBD1 matching 11 bases. Looked up from germline, CDR1 is SGHTA and CDR2 is FQGNSA. This CDR3 has 16 amino acids. The J segment lost 2 bases and the V segment lost 1 base, leaving 1 base of the junction unmatched. CDR3 amino acids: CASSLGGQGGNQPQHF. The CDR3 coding sequence is TGTGCCAGCAGCTTAGGGGGACAGGGGGGCAATCAGCCCCAGCATTTT.

V usage is TRBV9 and J usage is TRBJ1-4; a weak D match, TRBD1 (6 bases). V lost 4 bases and J 6 bases, leaving 16 bases between the germline ends. Germline V CDR1 and CDR2: SGDLS, YYNGEE. The CDR3 has 15 amino acids. The CDR3 nucleotides are TGTGCCAGCAGCCGCACAGGGAAAGGGGATGAAAAACTGTTTTTT. Protein: CASSRTGKGDEKLFF.

CDR3 residues: CASSFRDTSGNTIYF. Here the CDR3 DNA reads TGTGCCAGCAGCTTTCGGGACACCTCTGGAAACACCATATATTTT. The rearrangement links TRBV7-9 to TRBJ1-3, with a possible D match to TRBD1 (6 bases). The CDR3 extends over 15 amino acids. The germline V gene encodes CDR1 SEHNR and CDR2 FQNEAQ (reference sequence). Trimming stripped 3 bases from V and 0 bases from J, with 9 bases between.

This chain uses TRBV19 with TRBJ1-4, with D perhaps matching TRBD1 (5 bases). V was clipped by 8 bases and J by 3 bases, with 16 bases between them. The length of the CDR3 is 15 residues. Germline CDR1 and CDR2: LNHDA and SQIVND (reference sequence). CDR3 residues: CASRKAGRANEKLFF. The CDR3 DNA follows: TGTGCCAGTCGAAAAGCGGGGCGAGCTAATGAAAAACTGTTTTTT.

V usage is TRBV27 and J usage is TRBJ1-2; TRBD1 matches at 9 bases. Germline CDR1 is MNHEY and CDR2 is SMNVEV (reference sequence). This CDR3 is 15 amino acids long. The J segment lost 7 bases and the V segment lost 4 bases, leaving 10 bases of the junction unmatched. CDR3 loop: CASSSYPGDRAGYTF. Written as DNA, the CDR3 is TGTGCCAGCAGTTCATATCCCGGGGACAGGGCTGGCTACACCTTC.

The chain links TRBV6-4 to TRBJ1-6; no clear D. The CDR3 sequence is 13 residues long. Trimming shortened V by 4 bases and J by 7 bases, and 8 bases separated the two germline ends. Germline V lookup: CDR1 MRHNA, CDR2 SNTAGT. The CDR3 is CASSAQENSPLHF. CDR3 sequence (DNA): TGTGCCAGCAGTGCGCAAGAGAATTCACCCCTCCACTTT.

The chain employs TRBV5-5 and TRBJ2-1, with D unclear. CDR1 and CDR2 (germline): SGHKS, YYEKEE (reference sequence). V shed 3 bases and J shed 6 bases, with 4 bases lying between them. The CDR3 runs to 11 residues. The CDR3 sequence is CASSSGNEQFF. CDR3 sequence (DNA): TGTGCCAGCAGCTCGGGCAATGAGCAGTTCTTC.

This chain joins TRBV2 and TRBJ1-6, with D uncertain. Looked up from germline, CDR1 is SNHLY and CDR2 is FYNNEI. V lost 7 bases, J lost 7 bases, and 17 bases lay in between. The CDR3 covers 15 residues. CDR3 sequence reads: CASTAVDGKNSPLHF. The CDR3 DNA is TGTGCCAGCACTGCCGTGGACGGGAAGAATTCACCCCTCCACTTT.

This sequence joins TRBV18 and TRBJ2-7; 10 positions agree with TRBD1. Germline V CDR1 and CDR2: KGHSH, LQKENI. V lost 5 bases to trimming and J lost 2 bases; unmatched junction nucleotides: 3. This CDR3 spans 14 amino acids. The CDR3 is CASSKTGGTYEQYV. CDR3 sequence (DNA): TGTGCCAGCTCAAAGACAGGGGGCACCTACGAGCAGTACGTC.

The J gene is TRBJ1-2, the V gene TRBV28, with 7 positions matching TRBD1. The CDR3 spans 14 residues. Losses at the gene ends were 6 bases for V and 2 bases for J; bases not matched to a gene: 6. Per germline, CDR1 MDHEN and CDR2 SYDVKM. CDR3: CASRAPGQNYGYTF. In DNA form, the CDR3 reads TGTGCCAGCAGGGCTCCGGGACAGAACTATGGCTACACCTTC.

The chain carries TRBV6-5 and TRBJ2-6, with D hard to call. Germline V gene lookup returns CDR1 MNHEY and CDR2 SVGAGI. V lost 8 bases, J lost 3 bases, and 11 bases lay in between. The CDR3 covers 14 residues. The CDR3 here is CASQAVHGANVLTF. DNA of the CDR3: TGTGCCAGCCAGGCCGTGCATGGGGCCAACGTCCTGACTTTC.

This clone has only a few counts. The chain joins TRBV6-6 to TRBJ1-4, with 7 bases matching TRBD1. Per germline, CDR1 MNHNY and CDR2 SVGAGI (reference sequence). This CDR3 comprises 15 residues. J was trimmed by 1 base and V by 7 bases; bases with no gene match: 6. The CDR3 loop is CASTDRTGTNEKLFF. The CDR3 DNA sequence: TGTGCCAGCACGGACAGGACAGGAACTAATGAAAAACTGTTTTTT.

This chain uses TRBV24-1 with TRBJ1-4; D not resolved. This CDR3 is 13 amino acids long. V lost 12 bases and J lost 8, with 18 bases in between. Per germline, CDR1 KGHDR and CDR2 SFDVKD. This CDR3 reads CAPSGGSSEKLFF. CDR3 sequence (DNA): TGTGCCCCAAGCGGCGGGTCGAGCGAAAAACTGTTTTTT.

The rearrangement uses TRBV9 and TRBJ2-6, with no clear D. The CDR3 runs to 18 residues. Germline V CDR1 and CDR2: SGDLS, YYNGEE. Trimming took 0 bases from V and 0 from J, leaving 13 bases between them. The CDR3 DNA reads TGTGCCAGCAGCGTAGGTTTGGTGACACACTCTGGGGCCAACGTCCTGACTTTC. Its translation is CASSVGLVTHSGANVLTF. Looking up the rest from reference TRBV9 and TRBJ2-6 gives the full variable domain: DSGVTQTPKHLITATGQRVTLRCSPRSGDLSVYWYQQSLDQGLQFLIQYYNGEERAKGNILERFSAQQFPDLHSELNLSSLELGDSALYFCASSVGLVTHSGANVLTFGAGSRLTVL.

The chain has TRBV30 and TRBJ1-2; TRBD1 is a possible D gene (6 bases). Germline V gene data show CDR1 as GTSNPN and CDR2 as SVGIG (reference sequence). Trimming took off 0 bases at V and 8 bases at J, with 13 bases between the two ends. The CDR3 sequence is 13 residues long. The DNA for the CDR3 is TGTGCCTGGAGTGTATCCGGGCAGGGGGGCTACACCTTC. It specifies CAWSVSGQGGYTF.

The chain couples TRBV10-3 to TRBJ2-7, with 8 bases matching TRBD1. Germline loops: CDR1 ENHRY, CDR2 SYGVKD. V gave up 4 bases and J gave up 5 bases; unmatched junction bases: 10. The CDR3 contains 15 residues. The CDR3 reads CAISAPDRDSNEQYF. The CDR3 coding sequence is TGTGCCATCAGTGCTCCGGACAGGGATAGTAACGAGCAGTACTTC.

The rearrangement links TRBV5-1 to TRBJ2-5; 7 nucleotides match TRBD2. In germline, CDR1 is SGHRS, CDR2 YFSETQ. The CDR3 runs 15 residues. The V gene end was trimmed by 2 bases and the J gene end by 5 bases; junction bases not matched to a gene: 9. The CDR3: CASSLTGLKWETQYF. The CDR3 DNA follows: TGCGCCAGCAGCTTAACGGGACTAAAATGGGAGACCCAGTACTTC.

The chain has TRBV4-1 and TRBJ1-2; 7 nucleotides align to TRBD1. The CDR3 consists of 16 residues. CDR1 and CDR2 from the germline V gene are MGHRA and YSYEKL. V was pared by 0 bases and J by 5 bases, with 9 bases of the junction left unmatched. CDR3 sequence: CASSQDVVQGRYGYTF. The CDR3 bases are TGCGCCAGCAGCCAAGATGTTGTACAGGGGAGGTATGGCTACACCTTC.